The next 23 T cell receptor beta chains were all read from a single sample in a study of PD-1 blockade in classical Hodgkin lymphoma. Every one of the patients relapsed after autologous stem cell transplantation (brentuximab vedotin exposure was variable). Clones were sequenced by immunoSEQ multiplex PCR, and TCRdb holds only the in-frame ones, with some missing. The sample shows approximately 43,000 clones, approximately 86% of them seen only once. Sequenced material: peripheral blood mononuclear cells (PBMCs), taken before the second cycle of nivolumab. The receptors here all came from a human donor with classical Hodgkin lymphoma.

This chain connects TRBV27 to TRBJ2-7; 7 bases map to TRBD2. Per the germline V gene, CDR1 is MNHEY and CDR2 is SMNVEV (reference sequence). With V trimmed by 4 bases and J by 0 bases, 6 bases remained unmatched. The CDR3 contains 15 residues. CDR3 region: CASSSPPSGSYEQYF. CDR3 in DNA: TGTGCCAGCAGTTCCCCCCCTAGCGGCTCCTACGAGCAGTACTTC.

CDR3 loop: CASSQLGGLSPNTGELFF. DNA of the CDR3: TGCGCCAGCAGCCAACTAGGGGGACTAAGCCCGAACACCGGGGAGCTGTTTTTT. V usage is TRBV4-1 and J usage is TRBJ2-2, with D possibly matching TRBD2 (7 bases). CDR3 size: 18 residues. Germline V gives CDR1 MGHRA, CDR2 YSYEKL. Trimming removed 2 bases from V and 0 bases from J, with 16 bases in between.

This clone is a singleton in its sample. The chain uses TRBV2 and TRBJ1-3; D gene uncertain. Looked up from germline, CDR1 is SNHLY and CDR2 is FYNNEI. The CDR3 runs to 15 residues. V shed 4 bases and J shed 1 base, with 11 bases lying between them. The CDR3 region has the DNA TGTGCCAGCAGTGTGGGGTGGTTATCTGGAAACACCATATATTTT. Protein product: CASSVGWLSGNTIYF.

The rearrangement uses TRBV5-8 and TRBJ2-2; 8 bases align to TRBD1. CDR3 length: 16 amino acids. From germline, CDR1 is SGHTS and CDR2 YDEGEE. The V segment lost 2 bases and the J segment 4 bases; nucleotides outside the gene matches: 7. In DNA, the CDR3 is TGTGCCAGCAGCTTTACTCGGACAGGGCCCACCGGGGAGCTGTTTTTT. Amino acids: CASSFTRTGPTGELFF.

In its sample, this clone was seen once. The genes are TRBV4-2 and TRBJ2-7; D call uncertain. Germline CDR1 reads LGHNA; CDR2 reads YNFKEQ. The CDR3 is made up of 13 amino acids. The ends were cut back, 1 base at V and 12 bases at J, with 16 bases in the middle. The DNA for the CDR3 is TGTGCCAGCAGCCAAGTTGACGGGCAACTTGGGTACTTC. Its translation: CASSQVDGQLGYF.

CDR3 loop: CASSSDPTGVITDTQYF. The CDR3 region has the DNA TGTGCCAGCAGTTCGGACCCCACAGGGGTCATAACAGATACGCAGTATTTT. This chain joins TRBV27 and TRBJ2-3; 7 nucleotides align to TRBD1. CDR3 length: 17 residues. Germline values: CDR1 MNHEY, CDR2 SMNVEV (reference sequence). The J segment lost 3 bases and the V segment lost 4 bases, leaving 13 bases of the junction unmatched.

This clone was picked up a small number of times. The gene calls are TRBV6-1 and TRBJ1-5; 7 positions agree with TRBD1. The CDR3 runs to 15 residues. J gave up 3 bases and V 6 bases, and 8 bases lay outside the gene matches. Germline CDR1 reads MNHNS; CDR2 reads SASEGT. CDR3: CASRARTGPNQPQHF. DNA of the CDR3: TGTGCCAGCAGAGCTAGGACAGGACCCAATCAGCCCCAGCATTTT.

This clone appeared a single time. V and J are TRBV13 and TRBJ2-3; no reliable D call. V lost 3 bases and J lost 6, with 4 bases in between. The CDR3 runs 11 residues. Germline V CDR1 and CDR2: PRHDT, FYEKMQ (reference sequence). The CDR3 DNA is TGTGCCAGCAGCTTCAGGGATACGCAGTATTTT. This sequence encodes CASSFRDTQYF.

This clone was seen once. This sequence joins TRBV5-1 and TRBJ2-5; 9 bases map to TRBD1. From germline, CDR1 is SGHRS and CDR2 YFSETQ. The CDR3 extends over 12 amino acids. Losses at the gene ends were 7 bases for V and 3 bases for J; bases not matched to a gene: 1. The CDR3 loop reads CASGTGKETQYF. Here the CDR3 DNA reads TGCGCCAGCGGGACAGGGAAAGAGACCCAGTACTTC.

This clone has just a few counts. The V and J genes are TRBV9 and TRBJ1-5, with D perhaps matching TRBD1 (6 bases). The length of the CDR3 is 14 residues. V lost 2 bases and J 1 base, leaving 7 bases between the germline ends. CDR1 is SGDLS, CDR2 YYNGEE, per germline. The CDR3 DNA is TGTGCCAGCAGCGTGGGGACAAGCAATCAGCCCCAGCATTTT. It encodes CASSVGTSNQPQHF. Using reference TRBV9 and TRBJ1-5 for the parts outside the CDR3, the full variable domain is DSGVTQTPKHLITATGQRVTLRCSPRSGDLSVYWYQQSLDQGLQFLIQYYNGEERAKGNILERFSAQQFPDLHSELNLSSLELGDSALYFCASSVGTSNQPQHFGDGTRLSIL.

The chain couples TRBV15 to TRBJ2-5; the D gene is possibly TRBD1 (5 bases). This CDR3 contains 14 residues. Germline V gene sequence: CDR1 LNHNV, CDR2 YYDKDF (reference sequence). V was pared by 1 base and J by 0 bases, with 6 bases between. The CDR3 protein is CATSRAGYQETQYF. As DNA, the CDR3 is TGTGCCACCAGCAGAGCAGGGTACCAAGAGACCCAGTACTTC.

V is TRBV7-9 and J is TRBJ1-2, with D uncertain. CDR3 length equals 13 residues. Germline CDR1 SEHNR, CDR2 FQNEAQ (reference sequence). V lost 5 bases, J lost 2 bases, and 9 bases lay in between. This CDR3 is CASSPDGNYGYTF. The CDR3 DNA reads as TGTGCCAGCAGCCCGGACGGAAACTATGGCTACACCTTC.

V is TRBV5-4 and J is TRBJ2-7; D gene ambiguous. This CDR3 is 12 amino acids long. The germline V and J ends were trimmed by 4 bases and 6 bases, with 11 bases remaining between them. Germline V gives CDR1 SGHNT, CDR2 YYREEE (reference sequence). The CDR3, as DNA: TGTGCCAGCAGCGCCCCCGGTAGCGAGCAGTACTTC. Protein: CASSAPGSEQYF.

The J gene is TRBJ1-5, the V gene TRBV4-2, with D unclear. Germline values: CDR1 LGHNA, CDR2 YNFKEQ. The CDR3 consists of 12 residues. Trimming shortened V by 1 base and J by 9 bases, and 7 bases separated the two germline ends. CDR3 protein: CASSQGDSPQHF. The CDR3 DNA is TGTGCCAGCAGCCAAGGGGATTCGCCCCAGCATTTT.

The chain carries TRBV7-9 and TRBJ2-3; the D is unclear. The germline V gene has CDR1 SEHNR and CDR2 FQNEAQ (reference sequence). Trimming left V 1 base short and J 2 bases short, with 10 bases between. The CDR3 has 15 residues. CDR3 sequence reads: CASSLESPVTDTQYF. CDR3 DNA sequence: TGTGCCAGCAGCTTAGAGTCTCCGGTCACAGATACGCAGTATTTT.

The CDR3 loop reads CASSQDRVVVNTEAFF. CDR3 sequence (DNA): TGCGCCAGCAGCCAGGACAGAGTAGTGGTGAACACTGAAGCTTTCTTT. V usage is TRBV4-1 and J usage is TRBJ1-1; D might be TRBD1 (6 bases). The V gene lost 3 bases and the J gene lost 0 bases, with 14 bases spanning the gap. CDR3 length equals 16 residues. Germline CDR1 reads MGHRA; CDR2 reads YSYEKL.

V usage is TRBV9 and J usage is TRBJ2-6; 7 nucleotides agree with TRBD2. This CDR3 is built from 15 residues. Germline loops: CDR1 SGDLS, CDR2 YYNGEE. V shed 2 bases, J shed 6 bases, and the junction held 5 bases outside the gene matches. CDR3 bases: TGTGCCAGCAGCGTGGGGGGGTTCGCGGCCAACGTCCTGACTTTC. Translated, it gives CASSVGGFAANVLTF.

Here the CDR3 DNA reads TGTGCCAGCAGCGTCCAGCGGGAGAGCACAGATACGCAGTATTTT. Its protein is CASSVQRESTDTQYF. V usage is TRBV9 and J usage is TRBJ2-3; 8 bases are shared with TRBD2. Looked up from germline, CDR1 is SGDLS and CDR2 is YYNGEE. V was clipped by 2 bases and J by 0 bases; unmatched bases: 2. This CDR3 region has 15 residues.

V is TRBV5-8 and J is TRBJ1-3; D possibly corresponds to TRBD1 (5 bases). The length of the CDR3 is 14 residues. The germline V and J ends were trimmed by 4 bases and 0 bases, with 8 bases remaining between them. Germline loops: CDR1 SGHTS, CDR2 YDEGEE. The CDR3 sequence is CASSPTVSGNTIYF. The CDR3 DNA reads as TGTGCCAGCAGCCCGACAGTCTCTGGAAACACCATATATTTT.

The chain links TRBV27 to TRBJ2-1, with D possibly TRBD2 on 5 matching bases. V lost 7 bases to trimming and J lost 9 bases, with 16 bases between them. CDR1 and CDR2 from the germline V gene are MNHEY and SMNVEV (reference sequence). CDR3 length equals 13 residues. The CDR3 coding sequence is TGTGCCAGCAAATTCTCGGAGGTCGGTGAGCAGTTCTTC. Amino acid sequence: CASKFSEVGEQFF.

The chain carries TRBV4-2 and TRBJ1-1; D is possibly TRBD1 (6 bases). CDR3 length: 16 amino acids. Trimming left V 0 bases short and J 11 bases short, with 22 bases between. Looked up from germline, CDR1 is LGHNA and CDR2 is YNFKEQ. DNA for the CDR3: TGTGCCAGCAGCCAAGACCACAGGGCCCAAAGGTTGGAGGCTTTCTTT. Protein sequence: CASSQDHRAQRLEAFF.

A single count supports this clone. The chain has TRBV9 and TRBJ2-7; TRBD1 might be the D (6 bases). The CDR3 is 13 amino acids. Germline CDR1 SGDLS, CDR2 YYNGEE. Trimming took 2 bases from V and 3 from J, leaving 9 bases between them. The chain's CDR3 is CASSVEQGYEQYF. The CDR3 region has the DNA TGTGCCAGCAGCGTGGAACAGGGCTACGAGCAGTACTTC.

This chain connects TRBV9 to TRBJ1-1; 7 bases fit TRBD1. The CDR3 runs to 15 residues. The V gene end was trimmed by 4 bases and the J gene end by 3 bases; junction bases not matched to a gene: 9. Germline V gene data show CDR1 as SGDLS and CDR2 as YYNGEE. The CDR3 coding sequence is TGTGCCAGCAGCTGGGGGTCCCAGGGGGACACTGAAGCTTTCTTT. Residues: CASSWGSQGDTEAFF.